This T cell receptor (beta chain) was obtained from a study of identical twins (TCRdb year 2016). Some background on the complete study: To test whether fetal clonotypes persist, this study deep-sequenced TCR alpha and beta repertoires from monozygotic twins, from unrelated adults of various ages, and from cord blood. To rule out contamination, replicate twin experiments were performed at different times with different library preparation protocols.

This clonotype was seen more than once but under ten times. No cognate antigen has been identified for it. Within one base of it there is no much larger clone, and no base qualities were kept. The investigation overall reported the following: In monozygotic twins, out-of-frame TCR alpha sharing was systematically underestimated by recombination models, although the models agreed with sharing between unrelated individuals. Conclusions relied on cross-sectional statistical analysis, since the same donors could not be followed over many years. In beta out-of-frame sequences, excess twin sharing was weaker, because having fewer shared sequences lowered the signal-to-noise ratio. Compared with coincidental sharing between unrelated individuals, out-of-frame TCR alpha sequences shared between twins showed an excess of sequences with low generation probability. Invariant T cells such as MAIT and iNKT could partly confound zero-insertion analyses, though diverse VJ usage argued against this for most clonotypes. Fewer insertions were carried by abundant cord blood beta clonotypes; a weaker similar trend was observed in young adult naive repertoires, while no such trend was observed in memory repertoires.

Library preparation employed 5' RACE. The instrument given in TCRdb is Illumina HiSeq 2000. A universal primer binding site was introduced by template switching, and a unique molecular identifier was present in the final cDNA, enabling accurate counting of TCR cDNA molecules. First-strand cDNA for TCR alpha and beta chains was synthesized from specific primers in the conserved constant-segment region. To control for contamination, every cDNA library carried two barcodes: a SMART-Mk sample barcode plus Illumina barcodes. Two successive PCR steps introduced TruSeq adapter sequences along with Illumina sample barcodes. TCR alpha and beta cDNA libraries were sequenced on the Illumina HiSeq platform with custom primers. Per the authors' processing: MiGEC was used to process raw reads and extract unique molecular identifiers, and MiXCR was used to find CDR3 positions. Recombination models were inferred per individual with the repgenHMM and IGoR tools using an EM algorithm. The analysis of shared clonotypes was done with the tcR package in R, with sharing normalized by the product of cloneset sizes. To study raw recombination free of thymic and clonal selection effects, out-of-frame nonproductive sequences were analyzed. TCRdb ran its own pipeline on the public reads, namely fastp trimming at Q25 and MiXCR clone calling, and kept in-frame beta chains. Each entry is one CDR3 protein sequence, shown with its most common DNA and genes. Here the V and J calls rest on TCRdb's processing, not on the authors' analysis. A total of 1.5 million to 2 million distinct CDR3 sequences appear in this sample, under 35% of them only once. The top ten constitute around 0.25% of the sample.

All donors were healthy Caucasians. Sequences DFQATT (CDR1) and SNEGSKA (CDR2) are obtained from the germline V gene (reference sequence). The CDR3 holds 12 amino acids from the cysteine to the phenylalanine. Only the CDR3 part of the read is kept: 36 bases, read in frame from the first base. The V end gives up 3 bases and the J end 8 bases, leaving 3 bases in the junction not matched to a gene. This chain is built from TRBV20-1 and TRBJ1-2, with TRBD1 identical over 10 junction bases. The clonotype was recovered from a newborn girl in good health. Material: cord blood. In nucleotides, the sequence is TGCAGTGCTAGTAGACAGGGGGCCGGCTACACCTTC. The encoded protein is CSASRQGAGYTF.